This T cell receptor beta chain was recorded in a study of shared clonotypes between healthy human individuals. Germline V CDR1 and CDR2: MNHEY, SMNVEV (reference sequence). The CDR3 contains 12 residues. V lost 8 bases and J lost 8; bases outside the gene matches: 6. Method: immunoSEQ multiplex PCR; TCRdb's copy keeps in-frame clones and lacks some. The sample shows about 490,000 clones, 75% to 85% of them seen only once. The sequence was obtained from a middle-aged woman in good health. Some clones in this sample may be carry-over from other donors' samples. Sequenced: PBMCs. The chain employs TRBV27 and TRBJ1-2; TRBD1 agrees at 9 bases. The CDR3 protein is CASAGQGNGYTF. The CDR3 DNA follows: TGTGCCAGCGCGGGACAGGGCAACGGCTACACCTTC.